These 8 T cell receptor beta chains were sequenced from one sample in a study of T cell clones after liver transplantation (dated by TCRdb to about 2019). The library was built by means of the immunoSEQ multiplex PCR assay. This is the immuneACCESS table as TCRdb keeps it, with only in-frame sequences that have V and J called. A part of the clones is gone; compared with another copy, unresolved V genes explain less than half, and the rest is unexplained. This sample gives about 120,000 clones in total; about nine tenths of them show up just once. Roughly 0.8% of the sample comes from the top ten. Sequenced material: CD4+ T cells from blood, taken 12 months after liver transplant. All receptors come from a human patient who received a liver transplant. Following transplantation, T cells from the graft donor may be among those present.

This sequence joins TRBV9 and TRBJ2-7, with 11 bases identical to TRBD1. Germline values: CDR1 SGDLS, CDR2 YYNGEE. After removal of 2 bases from V and 5 bases from J, the junction contained 6 bases not matched to a gene. The CDR3 covers 15 residues. The CDR3 nucleotides are TGTGCCAGCAGCGTCACGGGACAGGGGGGGAACGAGCAGTACTTC. It specifies CASSVTGQGGNEQYF.

This clone came up once. The rearrangement joins TRBV27 to TRBJ2-5; possibly TRBD1 or TRBD2 for D (5 bases each). Trimming removed 5 bases from V and 3 bases from J, with 16 bases in between. From germline, CDR1 is MNHEY and CDR2 SMNVEV (reference sequence). This CDR3 is 15 amino acids long. The CDR3 coding sequence is TGTGCCAGCAGTAAACGATCCGGGACCGAAGAGACCCAGTACTTC. It is translated as CASSKRSGTEETQYF.

J is TRBJ2-3 and V is TRBV5-1; 9 bases line up with TRBD2. Germline CDR1 and CDR2: SGHRS and YFSETQ. There are 18 residues in the CDR3. J was trimmed by 4 bases and V by 4 bases; bases with no gene match: 16. CDR3 DNA: TGCGCCAGCAGCCGGAACCCTCCTGCTAGCGGGACCGCAGATACGCAGTATTTT. Its translation: CASSRNPPASGTADTQYF.

This clone was observed once. J is TRBJ1-1 and V is TRBV7-8, with D perhaps TRBD1 (5 bases). Germline CDR1 reads SGHVS; CDR2 reads FQNEAQ. The CDR3 has 11 residues. Trimming removed 4 bases at V and 11 bases at J, with 11 bases between. CDR3 sequence: CASSSGRRAFF. The CDR3, as DNA: TGTGCCAGCAGCTCAGGGAGGCGGGCTTTCTTT.

This chain joins TRBV6-5 and TRBJ2-2; 12 bases map to TRBD2. With 7 bases clipped from V and 8 bases from J, the junction kept 8 bases outside the gene matches. The CDR3 totals 15 residues. Per the germline V gene, CDR1 is MNHEY and CDR2 is SVGAGI. The chain's CDR3 is CASITLAGGGGELFF. CDR3 nucleotides: TGTGCCAGCATCACACTAGCGGGAGGAGGGGGGGAGCTGTTTTTT.

V and J are TRBV28 and TRBJ2-3; 8 bases map to TRBD2. With 5 bases clipped from V and 7 bases from J, the junction kept 5 bases outside the gene matches. The CDR3 consists of 13 residues. The germline gives CDR1 MDHEN, CDR2 SYDVKM. CDR3: CASSLAGLNTQYF. DNA for the CDR3: TGTGCCAGCAGTCTAGCGGGTTTAAATACGCAGTATTTT. Full variable domain (remainder filled in from reference TRBV28 and TRBJ2-3): DVKVTQSSRYLVKRTGEKVFLECVQDMDHENMFWYRQDPGLGLRLIYFSYDVKMKEKGDIPEGYSVSREKKERFSLILESASTNQTSMYLCASSLAGLNTQYFGPGTRLTVL.

The chain combines TRBV6-5 with TRBJ1-5, with D possibly TRBD1 on 5 matching bases. Trimming stripped 5 bases from V and 3 bases from J, with 14 bases between. Per the germline V gene, CDR1 is MNHEY and CDR2 is SVGAGI. The CDR3 is 15 amino acids. In DNA, the CDR3 is TGTGCCAGCAGTAGGTCGGGGGAACCCAATCAGCCCCAGCATTTT. Amino acid sequence: CASSRSGEPNQPQHF.

The rearrangement links TRBV28 to TRBJ2-1; 7 positions match TRBD2. The CDR3 sequence is 13 residues long. Germline V gene data show CDR1 as MDHEN and CDR2 as SYDVKM. The J segment lost 5 bases and the V segment lost 6 bases, leaving 4 bases of the junction unmatched. The CDR3: CASRTSIHNEQFF. The CDR3 region has the DNA TGTGCCAGCAGGACTAGCATCCACAATGAGCAGTTCTTC.